This T cell receptor (beta chain) was sequenced in a study of T cell responses to AZD1222 COVID-19 vaccine. This CDR3 is built from 12 residues. The germline gives CDR1 SNHLY, CDR2 FYNNEI. This clone was picked up a small number of times. A junction boundary mismatches the germline segment, possibly from a read error. Sequencing was performed with immunoSEQ multiplex PCR; in TCRdb, only in-frame clones are kept and a portion is missing. The data contain roughly 190,000 clones, about 92% of them singletons. This material consisted of peripheral blood, taken 28 days after the second dose of the MenACWY control vaccine. This chain connects TRBV2 to TRBJ1-6; 7 bases match TRBD1. This TCR came from an adult who received the MenACWY meningococcal vaccine as a control. The chain's CDR3 is CASSLGPGQAGF. The CDR3 DNA follows: TGTGCCAGCAGTCTTGGACCCGGACAGGCCGGGTTT.